What follows is one T cell receptor (beta chain) and its context. A single record per CDR3 protein comes from TCRdb applying MiXCR to the PCR reads. The sample records over 15,000 distinct CDR3 sequences, roughly 50% being singletons. Localized lung adenocarcinoma, a non-small cell lung cancer, affected the donors. The data stem from a study of CD4 and CD8 cells across lung adenocarcinoma regions. Germline V CDR1 and CDR2: MNHNS, SASEGT. V shed 6 bases and J 2 bases; nucleotides not matched to a gene: 12. The CDR3 is 17 amino acids. The sample taken for sequencing was CD4+ T cells from the margin of a lung tumor. The chain combines TRBV6-1 with TRBJ2-3; 9 positions agree with TRBD1. The source of this sequence is a male donor with lung adenocarcinoma. The CD4 and CD8 labels of this study may be unreliable. This chain's CDR3 is CASRRQGGTFDTDTQYF. The CDR3 coding sequence is TGTGCCAGCAGGAGACAGGGGGGGACCTTTGACACAGATACGCAGTATTTT.